Below, 18 T cell receptor beta chains from the same sample are listed, as sequenced in a study of multiple sclerosis patients with progressive multifocal leukoencephalopathy. The time point: roughly 12 months of natalizumab therapy. Profiled with immunoSEQ multiplex PCR; TCRdb holds only in-frame clones, not every one. Altogether tens of thousands of clones are present, roughly 90% being singletons, with the ten largest covering roughly 1.3%. This sample comprised PBMCs, obtained from a patient treated with natalizumab. The origin of the receptors is a human donor with multiple sclerosis.

In its sample, this clone was seen once. V and J are TRBV30 and TRBJ2-1; 9 positions agree with TRBD1. After removal of 2 bases from V and 7 bases from J, the junction contained 9 bases not matched to a gene. CDR3 length equals 15 residues. The germline CDR1 and CDR2 sequences are GTSNPN and SVGIG (reference sequence). The CDR3 protein is CAWSFGTGSRNEQFF. CDR3 coding DNA: TGTGCCTGGAGTTTCGGGACAGGGTCGCGAAATGAGCAGTTCTTC.

The V gene is TRBV14, the J gene TRBJ1-2; D unclear. Germline V lookup: CDR1 SGHDN, CDR2 FVKESK. Trimming took 0 bases from V and 4 from J, leaving 6 bases between them. The CDR3 runs 13 residues. CDR3 sequence reads: CASSQDLAYGYTF. CDR3 in DNA: TGTGCCAGCAGCCAAGATTTAGCCTATGGCTACACCTTC.

This chain links TRBV23-1 with TRBJ2-5; D not resolved. TRBV23-1 is known as an ORF, though its function is uncertain. Trimming removed 4 bases at V and 0 bases at J, with 15 bases between. There are 16 residues in the CDR3. The CDR3: CASSPHSSKYQETQYF. The DNA of the CDR3 is TGCGCCAGCAGTCCCCACAGCAGCAAGTACCAAGAGACCCAGTACTTC.

This clone came up once. The chain recombines TRBV6-5 with TRBJ1-2; D might be TRBD1 (5 bases). V lost 5 bases, J lost 2 bases, and 12 bases lay in between. Per the germline V gene, CDR1 is MNHEY and CDR2 is SVGAGI. This CDR3 has 14 amino acids. For the CDR3, the DNA is TGTGCCAGCAGTACGATGGGGCGGAACTATGGCTACACCTTC. Its translation is CASSTMGRNYGYTF.

Notes on this clone: The sample contains more than one DNA sequence encoding this CDR3. The chain has TRBV5-1 and TRBJ1-3, with D perhaps TRBD1 (5 bases). The V end was cut by 0 bases, the J end by 0 bases, with 13 bases between. Germline assignment: CDR1 SGHRS and CDR2 YFSETQ. This CDR3 contains 17 residues. CDR3 sequence reads: CASSLGVGGTSGNTIYF. The CDR3 DNA sequence: TGCGCCAGCAGCTTGGGGGTCGGGGGGACCTCTGGAAACACCATATATTTT.

The rearrangement joins TRBV9 to TRBJ1-3; 10 nucleotides align to TRBD1. The length of the CDR3 is 16 residues. The V and J ends lost 3 bases and 1 base, in that order; junction bases with no gene match: 4. CDR1 and CDR2 from the germline V gene are SGDLS and YYNGEE. CDR3 bases: TGTGCCAGCAGCGAAGACAGGGGGCATTCTGGAAACACCATATATTTT. This encodes CASSEDRGHSGNTIYF. Full variable domain (rest looked up from reference TRBV9 and TRBJ1-3): DSGVTQTPKHLITATGQRVTLRCSPRSGDLSVYWYQQSLDQGLQFLIQYYNGEERAKGNILERFSAQQFPDLHSELNLSSLELGDSALYFCASSEDRGHSGNTIYFGEGSWLTVV.

This clone appeared a single time. J is TRBJ2-5 and V is TRBV7-2; TRBD2 matches at 11 bases. Germline CDR1 SGHTA, CDR2 FQGNSA. Losses at the gene ends were 2 bases for V and 6 bases for J; bases not matched to a gene: 5. CDR3 length: 15 residues. Written as DNA, the CDR3 is TGTGCCAGCAGCTTATCTAGCGGGGGGTGGAAGACCCAGTACTTC. The encoded protein is CASSLSSGGWKTQYF.

The chain joins TRBV2 to TRBJ1-6; a possible D gene is TRBD1 (6 bases). Germline CDR1 SNHLY, CDR2 FYNNEI. This CDR3 is built from 15 residues. Trimming stripped 6 bases from V and 9 bases from J, with 18 bases between. CDR3 bases: TGTGCCAGCAGAGAGGACAGCCCGTCGGGTTCACCCCTCCACTTT. Protein: CASREDSPSGSPLHF.

The chain combines TRBV28 with TRBJ1-2; D remains unclear. The ends were cut back, 4 bases at V and 4 bases at J, with 10 bases in the middle. This CDR3 spans 13 amino acids. The germline V gene encodes CDR1 MDHEN and CDR2 SYDVKM. CDR3 amino acids: CASSSGTSYGYTF. The CDR3 bases are TGTGCCAGCAGTTCGGGTACCTCCTATGGCTACACCTTC.

V gene TRBV29-1 combines with J gene TRBJ2-2; D remains ambiguous. There are 12 residues in the CDR3. Trimming cost V 4 bases and J 1 base, with 4 bases left between them. CDR1 and CDR2 (germline): SQVTM, ANQGSEA. CDR3 DNA sequence: TGCAGCGTTGCCGGGAACACCGGGGAGCTGTTTTTT. It encodes CSVAGNTGELFF.

This sequence joins TRBV12-5 and TRBJ2-1; 8 nucleotides align to TRBD2. Looked up from germline, CDR1 is LGHNT and CDR2 is FRNRAP. The CDR3 has 22 residues. V shed 5 bases, J shed 4 bases, and the junction held 28 bases outside the gene matches. CDR3: CASGPPTSYSGGHGDLYNEQFF. The CDR3 DNA reads as TGTGCTAGTGGTCCTCCCACTTCTTACAGCGGGGGCCACGGGGACCTATACAATGAGCAGTTCTTC. Using reference TRBV12-5 and TRBJ2-1 for the parts outside the CDR3, the full variable domain is DARVTQTPRHKVTEMGQEVTMRCQPILGHNTVFWYRQTMMQGLELLAYFRNRAPLDDSGMPKDRFSAEMPDATLATLKIQPSEPRDSAVYFCASGPPTSYSGGHGDLYNEQFFGPGTRLTVL.

The rearrangement joins TRBV6-5 to TRBJ1-1; no reliable D call. Germline CDR1 MNHEY, CDR2 SVGAGI. This CDR3 is built from 15 residues. V shed 2 bases and J shed 0 bases, with 10 bases lying between them. CDR3: CASSYGPGMNTEAFF. The CDR3 nucleotides read TGTGCCAGCAGTTACGGACCGGGGATGAACACTGAAGCTTTCTTT.

There are a few counts of this clone. The V gene is TRBV19, the J gene TRBJ2-6; D perhaps matches TRBD2 (5 bases). V was cut by 0 bases and J by 0 bases, with 9 bases left in between. The CDR3 consists of 17 residues. Germline V gene data show CDR1 as LNHDA and CDR2 as SQIVND (reference sequence). In DNA form, the CDR3 reads TGTGCCAGTAGTATAGAGCAGGCGGGCTCTGGGGCCAACGTCCTGACTTTC. The encoded protein is CASSIEQAGSGANVLTF.

The chain carries TRBV6-1 and TRBJ1-1; 9 nucleotides agree with TRBD1. Per germline, CDR1 MNHNS and CDR2 SASEGT. Unmatched junction bases numbered 2, after V lost 4 bases and J lost 8 bases. This CDR3 contains 12 residues. This chain's CDR3 is CASSGQGVEAFF. The CDR3 DNA reads as TGTGCCAGCAGTGGACAGGGGGTGGAAGCTTTCTTT.

In this sample, this clone turned up once. The rearrangement joins TRBV28 to TRBJ2-1, with 9 positions matching TRBD1. The CDR3 spans 20 residues. With V trimmed by 3 bases and J by 0 bases, 15 bases remained unmatched. CDR1 MDHEN and CDR2 SYDVKM come from the germline V gene. CDR3 in DNA: TGTGCCAGCAGTTTCGGACAGGGGTCTCTGGGACGCAGCTCCTACAATGAGCAGTTCTTC. This codes for CASSFGQGSLGRSSYNEQFF. Looking up the rest from reference TRBV28 and TRBJ2-1 gives the full variable domain: DVKVTQSSRYLVKRTGEKVFLECVQDMDHENMFWYRQDPGLGLRLIYFSYDVKMKEKGDIPEGYSVSREKKERFSLILESASTNQTSMYLCASSFGQGSLGRSSYNEQFFGPGTRLTVL.

Only one count was recorded for this clone. The rearrangement joins TRBV7-8 to TRBJ1-5; D is unclear. This CDR3 region has 15 residues. Trimming took 2 bases from V and 9 from J, leaving 17 bases between them. Germline V gives CDR1 SGHVS, CDR2 FQNEAQ. The CDR3 sequence: CASSLREGGFRPQHF. CDR3 DNA: TGTGCCAGCAGCTTAAGGGAGGGCGGTTTCCGGCCCCAGCATTTT.

The chain couples TRBV5-4 to TRBJ1-2; perhaps TRBD1 as D (5 bases). Germline assignment: CDR1 SGHNT and CDR2 YYREEE (reference sequence). The CDR3 sequence is 16 residues long. V was clipped by 0 bases and J by 4 bases, with 16 bases between them. The CDR3, as DNA: TGTGCCAGCAGCTTGGGGGCCAGGGCAGAGACCTATGGCTACACCTTC. This encodes CASSLGARAETYGYTF.

The rearrangement links TRBV11-2 to TRBJ2-1, with D hard to call. Deletions cut 0 bases from V and 9 bases from J, with 12 bases between. This CDR3 has 14 amino acids. The germline V gene has CDR1 SGHAT and CDR2 FQNNGV. The DNA of the CDR3 is TGTGCCAGCAGCTTAGAGGTTAGCCCAGGTGAGCAGTTCTTC. Translation: CASSLEVSPGEQFF.